This TCR beta chain was sequenced during a study of T cell responses to AZD1222 COVID-19 vaccine. Study results and caveats: All repertoire sampling was performed exclusively after the peak T cell response. Recipients of AZD1222 seropositive at baseline numbered only 5 or 6.

The assay was immunoSEQ multiplex PCR, and TCRdb's table has in-frame clones only and misses some. The data contain 100,000 to 150,000 clones, about nine tenths of them seen just once; the ten biggest clones take up around 7.2%. Germline loops: CDR1 MNHEY, CDR2 SMNVEV (reference sequence). V lost 5 bases, J lost 6 bases, and 11 bases lay in between. CDR3 length equals 12 residues. A note on this clone: The antigen remains unidentified.

This clonotype was sampled from an adult in good health. The chain carries TRBV27 and TRBJ2-7; D is uncertain. The source material was peripheral blood, sampled on day 0 of AZD1222 vaccination. The CDR3 nucleotides read TGTGCCAGCAGTCACAGAGGTAGCGAGCAGTACTTC. Its translation: CASSHRGSEQYF.